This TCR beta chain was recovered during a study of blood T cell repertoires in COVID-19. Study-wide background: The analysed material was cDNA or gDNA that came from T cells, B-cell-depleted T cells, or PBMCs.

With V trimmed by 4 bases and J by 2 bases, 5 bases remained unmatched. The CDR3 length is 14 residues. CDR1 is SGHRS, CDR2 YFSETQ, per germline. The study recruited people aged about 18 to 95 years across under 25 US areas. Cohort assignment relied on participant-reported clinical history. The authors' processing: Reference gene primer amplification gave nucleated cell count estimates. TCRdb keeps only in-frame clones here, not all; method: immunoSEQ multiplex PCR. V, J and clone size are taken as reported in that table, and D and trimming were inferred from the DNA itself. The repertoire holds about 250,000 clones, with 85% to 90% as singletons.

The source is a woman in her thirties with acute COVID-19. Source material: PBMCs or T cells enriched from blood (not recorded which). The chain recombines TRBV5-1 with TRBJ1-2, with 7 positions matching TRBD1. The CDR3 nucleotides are TGCGCCAGCAGCCCGGACAGGACCAACTATGGCTACACCTTC. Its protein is CASSPDRTNYGYTF.